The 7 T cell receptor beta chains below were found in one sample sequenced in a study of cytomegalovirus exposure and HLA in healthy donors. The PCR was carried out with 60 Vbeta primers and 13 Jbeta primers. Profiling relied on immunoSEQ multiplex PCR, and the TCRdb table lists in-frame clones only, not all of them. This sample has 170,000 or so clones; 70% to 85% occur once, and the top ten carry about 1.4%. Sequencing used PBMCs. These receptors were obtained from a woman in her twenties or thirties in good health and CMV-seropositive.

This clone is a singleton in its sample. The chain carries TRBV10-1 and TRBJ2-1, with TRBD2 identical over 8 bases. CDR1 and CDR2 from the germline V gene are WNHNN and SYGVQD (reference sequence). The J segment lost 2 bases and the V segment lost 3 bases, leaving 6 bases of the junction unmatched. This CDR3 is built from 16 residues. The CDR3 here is CASSDLAGGPYNEQFF. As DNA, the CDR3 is TGCGCCAGCAGTGATCTGGCGGGAGGTCCCTACAATGAGCAGTTCTTC.

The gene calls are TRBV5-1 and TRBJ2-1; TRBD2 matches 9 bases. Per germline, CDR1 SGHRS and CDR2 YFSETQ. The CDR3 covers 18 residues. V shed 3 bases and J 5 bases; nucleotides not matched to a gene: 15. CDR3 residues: CASSSTLAGASTDNEQFF. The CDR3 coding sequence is TGCGCCAGCAGCTCTACCTTAGCGGGAGCCTCTACTGACAATGAGCAGTTCTTC.

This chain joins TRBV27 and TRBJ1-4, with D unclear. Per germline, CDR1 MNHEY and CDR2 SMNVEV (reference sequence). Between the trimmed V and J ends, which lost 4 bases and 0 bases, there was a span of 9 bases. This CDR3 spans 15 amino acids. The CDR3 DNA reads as TGTGCCAGCAGTTCCCAGTCCTCAACTAATGAAAAACTGTTTTTT. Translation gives CASSSQSSTNEKLFF. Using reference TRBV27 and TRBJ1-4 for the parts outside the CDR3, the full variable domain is EAQVTQNPRYLITVTGKKLTVTCSQNMNHEYMSWYRQDPGLGLRQIYYSMNVEVTDKGDVPEGYKVSRKEKRNFPLILESPSPNQTSLYFCASSSQSSTNEKLFFGSGTQLSVL.

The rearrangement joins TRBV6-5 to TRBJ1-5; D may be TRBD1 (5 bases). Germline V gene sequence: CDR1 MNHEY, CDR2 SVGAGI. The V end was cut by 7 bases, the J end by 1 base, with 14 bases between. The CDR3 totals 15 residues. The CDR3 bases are TGTGCCAGCATGCAGGGTGGAGGGAGCAATCAGCCCCAGCATTTT. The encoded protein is CASMQGGGSNQPQHF.

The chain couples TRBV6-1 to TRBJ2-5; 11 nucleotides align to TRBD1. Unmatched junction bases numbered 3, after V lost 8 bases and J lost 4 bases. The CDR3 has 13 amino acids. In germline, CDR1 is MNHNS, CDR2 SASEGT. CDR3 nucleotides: TGTGCCAGCCGGGACAGGGGGACAGAGACCCAGTACTTC. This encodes CASRDRGTETQYF.

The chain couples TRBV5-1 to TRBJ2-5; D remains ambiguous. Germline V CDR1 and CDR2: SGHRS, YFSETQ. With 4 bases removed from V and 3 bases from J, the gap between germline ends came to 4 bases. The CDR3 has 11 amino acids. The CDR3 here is CASSLEETQYF. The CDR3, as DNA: TGCGCCAGCAGCCTCGAAGAGACCCAGTACTTC.

CDR3: CASSFSGGGAEAFF. CDR3 bases: TGTGCCAGCAGCTTTTCGGGGGGCGGCGCTGAAGCTTTCTTT. The chain uses TRBV7-2 and TRBJ1-1; a possible D gene is TRBD1 (6 bases). This CDR3 has 14 amino acids. Deletions cut 3 bases from V and 6 bases from J, with 14 bases between. The germline V gene has CDR1 SGHTA and CDR2 FQGNSA.